A single sample is the source of the 25 T cell receptor beta chains below, sequenced in a study of CD8 T cells in Susac syndrome. It was with random hexamers that about 0.45 to 1 ug RNA was reverse transcribed. TCRdb fed the immunoSEQ multiplex PCR reads into MiXCR, producing one record per CDR3 protein. The table records 80,000 or so distinct CDR3 sequences, roughly 95% of them present only once. Sequenced input: CD8+ T cells from PBMCs. These receptors all stem from a human donor with Susac syndrome.

The rearrangement links TRBV12-3 or TRBV12-4 to TRBJ2-1; 10 bases map to TRBD1. The CDR3 length is 14 residues. Losses at the gene ends were 3 bases for V and 8 bases for J; bases not matched to a gene: 4. Here the CDR3 DNA reads TGTGCCAGCAGTTTGACGGACAGGGGGGATGAGCAGTTCTTC. As protein: CASSLTDRGDEQFF.

The chain joins TRBV18 to TRBJ2-2, with D possibly matching TRBD2 (6 bases). V was cut by 3 bases and J by 9 bases, with 17 bases left in between. The length of the CDR3 is 15 residues. Germline V gene sequence: CDR1 KGHSH, CDR2 LQKENI. The CDR3 reads CASSPLDGTSWELFF. CDR3 bases: TGTGCCAGCTCACCCTTGGACGGGACTTCCTGGGAGCTGTTTTTT. The full variable domain, in which reference TRBV18 and TRBJ2-2 provide the parts outside the CDR3, is NAGVMQNPRHLVRRRGQEARLRCSPMKGHSHVYWYRQLPEEGLKFMVYLQKENIIDESGMPKERFSAEFPKEGPSILRIQQVVRGDSAAYFCASSPLDGTSWELFFGEGSRLTVL.

This sequence joins TRBV2 and TRBJ2-2, with unresolved D. The length of the CDR3 is 12 residues. The ends were cut back, 4 bases at V and 3 bases at J, with 3 bases in the middle. Looked up from germline, CDR1 is SNHLY and CDR2 is FYNNEI. The CDR3, as DNA: TGTGCCAGCAGTGGTCACACCGGGGAGCTGTTTTTT. Translation gives CASSGHTGELFF.

The chain uses TRBV12-3 or TRBV12-4 and TRBJ1-1; no clear D. V was trimmed by 6 bases and J by 1 base, leaving 12 bases between them. This CDR3 region has 14 residues. This CDR3 reads CASSQHGRNTEAFF. CDR3 coding DNA: TGTGCCAGCAGCCAGCATGGAAGGAACACTGAAGCTTTCTTT.

The chain combines TRBV12-3 or TRBV12-4 with TRBJ2-7; D not certain. The CDR3 is 12 residues long. Between the trimmed V and J ends, which lost 10 bases and 0 bases, there was a span of 10 bases. CDR3 region: CANKQSSYEQYV. In nucleotides, the CDR3 is TGTGCCAACAAGCAGAGCTCCTACGAGCAGTACGTC.

The chain combines TRBV20-1 with TRBJ2-7, with 7 bases fitting TRBD2. From germline, CDR1 is DFQATT and CDR2 SNEGSKA (reference sequence). This CDR3 is built from 13 residues. V trimming: 8 bases; J trimming: 5 bases; junction bases outside the gene matches: 12. Here the CDR3 DNA reads TGCAGTTCCGAAGGACTAGGGATCAACGAGCAGTACTTC. Encoded protein: CSSEGLGINEQYF.

The chain combines TRBV5-6 with TRBJ2-2, with no clear D. Germline CDR1 reads SGHDT; CDR2 reads YYEEEE. CDR3 length: 12 amino acids. The V end lost 4 bases, the J end lost 7 bases, and 8 bases lay between the germline ends. CDR3: CASSPLFGELFF. CDR3 nucleotide sequence: TGTGCCAGCAGCCCCCTGTTCGGGGAGCTGTTTTTT.

The genes are TRBV18 and TRBJ2-5; 7 bases match TRBD1. This CDR3 has 16 residues. Looked up from germline, CDR1 is KGHSH and CDR2 is LQKENI. V was clipped by 3 bases and J by 6 bases; unmatched bases: 13. CDR3 sequence: CASSPNHRGRLQTQYF. The CDR3 nucleotides read TGTGCCAGCTCACCTAATCACAGGGGAAGGCTCCAGACCCAGTACTTC.

V gene TRBV20-1 combines with J gene TRBJ1-5, with 9 bases identical to TRBD1. The CDR3 spans 15 residues. V dropped 1 base and J dropped 0; count of bases not matched to a gene: 1. From germline, CDR1 is DFQATT and CDR2 SNEGSKA (reference sequence). The CDR3 protein is CSARGTGDSNQPQHF. The DNA for the CDR3 is TGCAGTGCTAGAGGGACAGGGGATAGCAATCAGCCCCAGCATTTT.

The chain combines TRBV15 with TRBJ2-1; TRBD1 matches 10 bases. CDR1 and CDR2 from the germline V gene are LNHNV and YYDKDF (reference sequence). The trim removed 0 bases at V and 8 bases at J, leaving 4 bases unmatched. This CDR3 contains 15 residues. Written as DNA, the CDR3 is TGTGCCACCAGCAGAGAAGGGACAGGGGCCGATGAGCAGTTCTTC. Protein product: CATSREGTGADEQFF.

The chain recombines TRBV24-1 with TRBJ2-5; D might be TRBD2 (6 bases). V lost 0 bases and J lost 1, with 8 bases in between. The CDR3 loop spans 15 amino acids. The germline V gene encodes CDR1 KGHDR and CDR2 SFDVKD. CDR3: CATSDLRGVQETQYF. The CDR3 nucleotides read TGTGCCACCAGTGATTTGCGCGGGGTCCAAGAGACCCAGTACTTC.

The J gene is TRBJ1-2, the V gene TRBV9; D is uncertain. Trimming cost V 5 bases and J 6 bases, with 17 bases left between them. Per the germline V gene, CDR1 is SGDLS and CDR2 is YYNGEE. The CDR3 is 14 residues long. The CDR3 DNA reads TGTGCCAGCAGTCAGTCGGGCTCTGGGGATGGCTACACCTTC. This sequence encodes CASSQSGSGDGYTF.

The gene calls are TRBV24-1 and TRBJ2-1; 7 bases are a match to TRBD1. This CDR3 contains 17 residues. V was clipped by 3 bases and J by 0 bases; unmatched bases: 7. The germline V gene has CDR1 KGHDR and CDR2 SFDVKD. The chain's CDR3 is CATSDTQTGSSYNEQFF. The CDR3 DNA reads as TGTGCCACCAGTGATACCCAGACAGGGAGCTCCTACAATGAGCAGTTCTTC.

The chain couples TRBV7-9 to TRBJ2-1; D remains unclear. Trimming removed 2 bases from V and 9 bases from J, with 5 bases in between. The CDR3 loop spans 11 amino acids. Germline values: CDR1 SEHNR, CDR2 FQNEAQ (reference sequence). The CDR3 spells CASSLSPEQFF. CDR3 nucleotides: TGTGCCAGCAGCTTAAGTCCTGAGCAGTTCTTC.

This clonotype showed up just a few times. This chain joins TRBV25-1 and TRBJ1-1; D call uncertain. Germline CDR1 is MGHDK and CDR2 is SYGVNS. This CDR3 has 10 residues. V was pared by 3 bases and J by 4 bases, with 0 bases between. CDR3 region: CASSDTEAFF. The CDR3 DNA follows: TGTGCCAGCAGTGACACTGAAGCTTTCTTT. Full variable domain (rest looked up from reference TRBV25-1 and TRBJ1-1): EADIYQTPRYLVIGTGKKITLECSQTMGHDKMYWYQQDPGMELHLIHYSYGVNSTEKGDLSSESTVSRIRTEHFPLTLESARPSHTSQYLCASSDTEAFFGQGTRLTVV.

This sequence joins TRBV7-9 and TRBJ2-5, with D possibly being TRBD2 (6 bases). The CDR3 sequence is 15 residues long. Per germline, CDR1 SEHNR and CDR2 FQNEAQ (reference sequence). Trimming pared 3 bases from V and 4 bases from J, leaving 15 bases between. The chain's CDR3 is CASSLEGMSRETQYF. The CDR3 nucleotides are TGTGCCAGCAGCTTGGAGGGGATGTCCCGAGAGACCCAGTACTTC.

V is TRBV9 and J is TRBJ1-2, with 7 bases aligning to TRBD1. The junction had 6 bases not matched to a gene; V was cut back by 3 bases and J by 4 bases. Germline V gives CDR1 SGDLS, CDR2 YYNGEE. CDR3 length: 14 residues. CDR3 DNA: TGTGCCAGCAGCGCATGGGACAGCCGCTATGGCTACACCTTC. Translating gives CASSAWDSRYGYTF.

The chain recombines TRBV24-1 with TRBJ2-5; TRBD1 or TRBD2 may be the D gene (5 bases each). V was clipped by 4 bases and J by 4 bases, with 21 bases between them. This CDR3 is built from 17 residues. Germline CDR1 KGHDR, CDR2 SFDVKD. The CDR3, as DNA: TGTGCCACCAGTGACGGGGCAGGGAGATTGGTGGGAGAGACCCAGTACTTC. The encoded protein is CATSDGAGRLVGETQYF.

The chain couples TRBV5-1 to TRBJ2-1, with TRBD2 matching 13 bases. V was clipped by 4 bases and J by 2 bases; unmatched bases: 9. Germline V gene data show CDR1 as SGHRS and CDR2 as YFSETQ. The CDR3 length is 18 residues. The CDR3 DNA reads as TGCGCCAGCAGCACTTACAAGACTAGCGGGGGGCCCTACAATGAGCAGTTCTTC. This codes for CASSTYKTSGGPYNEQFF. Filled out from reference TRBV5-1 and TRBJ2-1, the complete variable domain reads KAGVTQTPRYLIKTRGQQVTLSCSPISGHRSVSWYQQTPGQGLQFLFEYFSETQRNKGNFPGRFSGRQFSNSRSEMNVSTLELGDSALYLCASSTYKTSGGPYNEQFFGPGTRLTVL.

This clonotype has just one count. The rearrangement links TRBV4-1 to TRBJ2-7; D uncertain. CDR3 length: 14 residues. Germline loops: CDR1 MGHRA, CDR2 YSYEKL. V dropped 1 base and J dropped 2 bases, with 9 bases sitting between them. The CDR3 loop reads CASSQVPGTYEQYV. The CDR3 region has the DNA TGCGCCAGCAGCCAAGTCCCAGGAACCTACGAGCAGTACGTC.

This sequence joins TRBV28 and TRBJ2-7, with 8 nucleotides matching TRBD1. The CDR3 is 15 amino acids. The V segment lost 7 bases and the J segment 0 bases; nucleotides outside the gene matches: 8. Germline CDR1 is MDHEN and CDR2 is SYDVKM. The CDR3, as DNA: TGTGCCAGCACTGGGAGGACAGGGAGCTCCTACGAGCAGTACGTC. Its translation is CASTGRTGSSYEQYV.

The table lists this clonotype with a count of one. This chain joins TRBV5-4 and TRBJ2-1; no firm D call. CDR1 and CDR2 from the germline V gene are SGHNT and YYREEE (reference sequence). This CDR3 region has 14 residues. Trimming left V 0 bases short and J 5 bases short, with 9 bases between. The CDR3 here is CASSLAGSDNEQFF. CDR3 sequence (DNA): TGTGCCAGCAGCTTGGCCGGATCTGACAATGAGCAGTTCTTC.

The chain combines TRBV21-1 with TRBJ2-7; TRBD1 is taken as the D call from the table, unchecked against the DNA. TRBV21-1 is a pseudogene locus. This CDR3 has 16 residues. The CDR3 bases are TGTGCCAGCAGCAAACAGGGGGGGCCGTACTCCTACGAGCAGTACGTC. Translating it yields CASSKQGGPYSYEQYV.

This clonotype was counted once. The chain couples TRBV5-6 to TRBJ1-6; tentatively, D is TRBD1 (6 bases). This CDR3 contains 11 residues. The germline CDR1 and CDR2 sequences are SGHDT and YYEEEE. V lost 0 bases and J 17 bases, leaving 9 bases between the germline ends. CDR3 nucleotides: TGTGCCAGCAGCTTGGACAGGGTAGTCCACTTT. It translates to CASSLDRVVHF.

V and J are TRBV3-1 and TRBJ2-1; the match to TRBD2 covers 12 bases. V shed 2 bases and J 10 bases; nucleotides not matched to a gene: 6. Germline V CDR1 and CDR2: LGHDT, YNNKEL (reference sequence). This CDR3 has 15 residues. The CDR3 sequence is CASSQRTSGVSEQFF. The CDR3 DNA reads as TGTGCCAGCAGCCAACGGACTAGCGGGGTATCGGAGCAGTTCTTC.